One and the same sample provided the 23 T cell receptor beta chains below, sequenced in a study of T cell responses to AZD1222 COVID-19 vaccine. The protocol was immunoSEQ multiplex PCR, while the TCRdb copy is restricted to in-frame clones and leaves out a portion. The sample shows 90,000 to 140,000 clones, about 91% of them seen only once. Sample: peripheral blood, taken 28 days after the second AZD1222 dose. The receptors come from an adult who received the AZD1222 COVID-19 vaccine.

This chain uses TRBV28 with TRBJ1-1; D not resolved. V shed 9 bases and J shed 4 bases, with 12 bases lying between them. Germline V gene lookup returns CDR1 MDHEN and CDR2 SYDVKM. This CDR3 region has 12 residues. CDR3 bases: TGTGCCAGTCAATCCCGACCCACTGAAGCTTTCTTT. This codes for CASQSRPTEAFF.

This CDR3 is CASSEQGKSMNTEAFF. CDR3 sequence (DNA): TGTGCCAGCAGTGAACAGGGAAAGAGCATGAACACTGAAGCTTTCTTT. The J gene is TRBJ1-1, the V gene TRBV6-1, with D possibly matching TRBD1 (5 bases). The V gene's germline CDR1 is MNHNS and CDR2 SASEGT. Trimming stripped 2 bases from V and 0 bases from J, with 13 bases between. CDR3 length: 16 residues.

The J gene is TRBJ1-6, the V gene TRBV11-3; 7 bases line up with TRBD1. V shed 0 bases and J 7 bases; nucleotides not matched to a gene: 3. Germline lookup yields CDR1 SGHNT and CDR2 YENEEA. The CDR3 has 15 amino acids. CDR3 DNA: TGTGCCAGCAGCTTAGACGGACAGGCCAATTCACCCCTCCACTTT. Encoded protein: CASSLDGQANSPLHF.

The chain carries TRBV28 and TRBJ1-5; 7 bases align to TRBD1. The CDR3 totals 14 residues. V shed 7 bases, J shed 0 bases, and the junction held 3 bases outside the gene matches. Germline loops: CDR1 MDHEN, CDR2 SYDVKM. The CDR3 DNA is TGTGCCAGCACAACAGGGGATAGCAATCAGCCCCAGCATTTT. Residues: CASTTGDSNQPQHF.

The chain links TRBV19 to TRBJ2-1; D ambiguous. The CDR3 spans 15 residues. The germline CDR1 and CDR2 sequences are LNHDA and SQIVND (reference sequence). Between the trimmed V and J ends, which lost 5 bases and 2 bases, there was a span of 13 bases. The CDR3 sequence: CASSLGSSAYNEQFF. As DNA, the CDR3 is TGTGCCAGTAGTCTGGGATCTTCCGCCTACAATGAGCAGTTCTTC.

The chain links TRBV10-2 to TRBJ1-1; D call uncertain. The CDR3 is made up of 13 amino acids. Per germline, CDR1 WSHSY and CDR2 SAAADI. V lost 6 bases and J 4 bases, leaving 12 bases between the germline ends. The CDR3 sequence is CASRFGVSTEAFF. The CDR3 DNA is TGCGCCAGCAGGTTCGGCGTGAGCACTGAAGCTTTCTTT.

The CDR3 protein is CASSLEGGLRYEQYF. As DNA, the CDR3 is TGCGCCAGCAGCTTGGAGGGCGGGCTGAGGTACGAGCAGTACTTC. V gene TRBV5-1 combines with J gene TRBJ2-7, with D maybe TRBD2 (5 bases). The V end lost 0 bases, the J end lost 4 bases, and 14 bases lay between the germline ends. Germline V CDR1 and CDR2: SGHRS, YFSETQ. This CDR3 contains 15 residues.

This clone was counted once. V usage is TRBV27 and J usage is TRBJ2-2; 10 positions agree with TRBD2. Losses at the gene ends were 6 bases for V and 3 bases for J; bases not matched to a gene: 4. CDR3 size: 15 residues. Germline CDR1 reads MNHEY; CDR2 reads SMNVEV (reference sequence). The CDR3 here is CASSRLAGYTGELFF. The CDR3 DNA is TGTGCCAGCAGCCGACTAGCGGGCTACACCGGGGAGCTGTTTTTT.

V usage is TRBV4-2 and J usage is TRBJ2-3, with TRBD2 matching over 7 bases. The junction had 6 bases not matched to a gene; V was cut back by 1 base and J by 2 bases. The CDR3 runs 16 residues. CDR1 and CDR2 (germline): LGHNA, YNFKEQ. The CDR3 bases are TGTGCCAGCAGCCAAGGCGGCGGGAGAGACACAGATACGCAGTATTTT. Its protein product is CASSQGGGRDTDTQYF.

This clone has more than one count but fewer than ten. The chain has TRBV2 and TRBJ1-2; the D is unclear. Germline CDR1 is SNHLY and CDR2 is FYNNEI. The V gene lost 7 bases and the J gene lost 7 bases, with 19 bases spanning the gap. The CDR3 runs 14 residues. The CDR3 region is CASKPSALFSGYTF. In nucleotides, the CDR3 is TGTGCCAGCAAGCCGAGCGCCCTCTTTTCTGGCTACACCTTC.

The chain joins TRBV30 to TRBJ1-2; D call uncertain. V lost 1 base and J lost 4, with 7 bases in between. The CDR3 totals 12 residues. Germline CDR1 and CDR2: GTSNPN and SVGIG (reference sequence). The CDR3 DNA reads as TGTGCCTGGAGTGAGGCCTTCTATGGCTACACCTTC. It translates to CAWSEAFYGYTF. Full variable domain (outside the CDR3, taken from reference TRBV30 and TRBJ1-2): SQTIHQWPATLVQPVGSPLSLECTVEGTSNPNLYWYRQAAGRGLQLLFYSVGIGQISSEVPQNLSASRPQDRQFILSSKKLLLSDSGFYLCAWSEAFYGYTFGSGTRLTVV.

The V call is TRBV2, the J call TRBJ2-3; 8 bases match TRBD1. J lost 8 bases, V lost 7 bases, and 8 bases had no gene match. Germline V lookup: CDR1 SNHLY, CDR2 FYNNEI. The CDR3 runs 13 residues. The CDR3 sequence: CASNVQGVGTQYF. The CDR3, as DNA: TGTGCCAGCAATGTACAGGGGGTCGGTACGCAGTATTTT.

This chain uses TRBV7-9 with TRBJ1-6; 8 bases map to TRBD1. This CDR3 is built from 17 residues. Trimming cost V 5 bases and J 5 bases; bases outside gene matches: 11. The germline CDR1 and CDR2 sequences are SEHNR and FQNEAQ (reference sequence). DNA of the CDR3: TGTGCCAGCAGCATCTCGTCTTGGGGACAGGATAATTCACCCCTCCACTTT. Translated: CASSISSWGQDNSPLHF. Together with reference TRBV7-9 and TRBJ1-6, the CDR3 gives the full variable domain: DTGVSQNPRHKITKRGQNVTFRCDPISEHNRLYWYRQTLGQGPEFLTYFQNEAQLEKSRLLSDRFSAERPKGSFSTLEIQRTEQGDSAMYLCASSISSWGQDNSPLHFGNGTRLTVT.

This clone was counted a single time. V and J are TRBV9 and TRBJ2-5; 9 bases map to TRBD1. V dropped 4 bases and J dropped 6; count of bases not matched to a gene: 10. The CDR3 loop spans 15 amino acids. Germline CDR1 reads SGDLS; CDR2 reads YYNGEE. CDR3 amino acids: CASSPPGGQGKTQYF. The CDR3 coding sequence is TGTGCCAGCAGCCCCCCCGGGGGACAGGGAAAGACCCAGTACTTC.

The rearrangement links TRBV14 to TRBJ1-2; D gene uncertain. V lost 1 base and J lost 0, with 9 bases in between. This CDR3 has 15 amino acids. In germline, CDR1 is SGHDN, CDR2 FVKESK. The CDR3, as DNA: TGTGCCAGCAGCCAAGTCTCCGAGACTAACTATGGCTACACCTTC. It translates to CASSQVSETNYGYTF.

The V gene is TRBV2, the J gene TRBJ2-1; 7 bases agree with TRBD1. Germline V lookup: CDR1 SNHLY, CDR2 FYNNEI. The CDR3 has 15 amino acids. J gave up 6 bases and V 5 bases, and 10 bases lay outside the gene matches. The CDR3 sequence: CASSSGQLLSNEQFF. Written as DNA, the CDR3 is TGTGCCAGCAGTTCGGGACAGCTCCTTTCCAATGAGCAGTTCTTC.

This sequence joins TRBV4-2 and TRBJ2-7, with 15 bases that match TRBD2. Unmatched junction bases numbered 6, after V lost 0 bases and J lost 6 bases. Per the germline V gene, CDR1 is LGHNA and CDR2 is YNFKEQ. The CDR3 covers 17 residues. The CDR3 coding sequence is TGTGCCAGCAGCCAAGATATCCGGGGACTAGCGGGAGGCGAGCAGTACTTC. It translates to CASSQDIRGLAGGEQYF.

In its sample, this clone was seen a few times. V usage is TRBV7-2 and J usage is TRBJ2-1, with TRBD2 as a possible D gene (6 bases). The V gene's germline CDR1 is SGHTA and CDR2 FQGNSA. The CDR3 totals 15 residues. Trimming left V 2 bases short and J 3 bases short, with 11 bases between. CDR3 sequence reads: CASSLSGAVYNEQFF. DNA for the CDR3: TGTGCCAGCAGCTTATCGGGAGCCGTCTACAATGAGCAGTTCTTC.

CDR3 sequence (DNA): TGTGCCTCTAAGGGGACCCCCAAAGATACGCAGTATTTT. Protein product: CASKGTPKDTQYF. The chain recombines TRBV7-6 with TRBJ2-3, with D possibly being TRBD1 or TRBD2 (5 bases each). This CDR3 has 13 residues. Trimming cost V 11 bases and J 5 bases, with 17 bases left between them. Germline V gives CDR1 SGHVS, CDR2 FNYEAQ.

This chain uses TRBV5-6 with TRBJ2-1; 11 bases line up with TRBD2. The V segment lost 2 bases and the J segment 5 bases; nucleotides outside the gene matches: 9. The CDR3 spans 17 residues. Germline lookup yields CDR1 SGHDT and CDR2 YYEEEE. CDR3 nucleotide sequence: TGTGCCAGCAGCTTTGCCCCGCTAGCGGGAGGCCACAATGAGCAGTTCTTC. Its protein product is CASSFAPLAGGHNEQFF.

This clone was observed a handful of times. This chain joins TRBV9 and TRBJ2-1, with a weak D call TRBD2 (5 bases). Germline V gene sequence: CDR1 SGDLS, CDR2 YYNGEE. Trimming removed 0 bases at V and 7 bases at J, with 8 bases between. This CDR3 is 13 amino acids long. Written as DNA, the CDR3 is TGTGCCAGCAGCGTAGGGTCGGGGAATGAGCAGTTCTTC. It translates to CASSVGSGNEQFF.

This clone has only a few counts. The chain combines TRBV4-1 with TRBJ2-2; possible D gene TRBD2, 5 bases. This CDR3 spans 12 amino acids. Germline V gives CDR1 MGHRA, CDR2 YSYEKL. Trimming removed 1 base from V and 13 bases from J, with 10 bases in between. In DNA form, the CDR3 reads TGCGCCAGCAGCCAAGGGACTTACCCGCTGTTTTTT. Encoded protein: CASSQGTYPLFF.

This clone was counted once. The chain is built from TRBV24-1 and TRBJ2-5; no clear D. Between the trimmed V and J ends, which lost 2 bases and 4 bases, there was a span of 16 bases. CDR1 KGHDR and CDR2 SFDVKD come from the germline V gene. CDR3 length: 16 amino acids. The CDR3 DNA sequence: TGTGCCACCAGTGATTCGTCGGTGGATTTCGGAGAGACCCAGTACTTC. Amino acids: CATSDSSVDFGETQYF.